Each of the 30 T cell receptor beta chains below was sequenced from the same sample in a study of cytomegalovirus exposure and HLA in healthy donors. This PCR relied on a set of 60 Vbeta primers and 13 Jbeta primers. The table came from immunoSEQ multiplex PCR; TCRdb's copy has only in-frame clones and leaves some out. The sample gives some 170,000 clones, over 60% of which show up once; approximately 3% is in the top ten. Sequencing was performed on PBMCs. These receptors came from a woman aged 30 to 39 in good health and CMV-seronegative.

The chain uses TRBV18 and TRBJ1-2; D gene ambiguous. Germline values: CDR1 KGHSH, CDR2 LQKENI. The CDR3 is 15 residues long. The V and J ends lost 3 bases and 4 bases respectively, with 15 bases between them. The CDR3, as DNA: TGTGCCAGCTCACCCGAGCCACGGGGATCCTATGGCTACACCTTC. This codes for CASSPEPRGSYGYTF.

V usage is TRBV12-5 and J usage is TRBJ1-6; 8 bases line up with TRBD1. This CDR3 has 14 residues. The ends lost 6 bases at V and 7 bases at J; junction bases unmatched: 5. Germline CDR1 is LGHNT and CDR2 is FRNRAP. DNA of the CDR3: TGTGCTAGTGGAAGACAGGGGCGGAATTCACCCCTCCACTTT. Translated, it gives CASGRQGRNSPLHF.

This clone was recorded a few times. The genes are TRBV30 and TRBJ2-6; tentative D call: TRBD1 (6 bases). V shed 5 bases and J shed 0 bases, with 17 bases lying between them. This CDR3 is 17 amino acids long. Germline V lookup: CDR1 GTSNPN, CDR2 SVGIG (reference sequence). CDR3 in amino acids: CAWAQGLRSSGANVLTF. CDR3 DNA sequence: TGTGCCTGGGCACAGGGCCTGCGCAGCTCTGGGGCCAACGTCCTGACTTTC.

This clone occurred once. The V call is TRBV9, the J call TRBJ2-7; 9 bases fit TRBD1. The CDR3 runs to 16 residues. Germline CDR1 is SGDLS and CDR2 is YYNGEE. V shed 4 bases, J shed 5 bases, and the junction held 13 bases outside the gene matches. CDR3 coding DNA: TGTGCCAGCAGCCCCCGTTCCGGGACAGGGAACCACGAGCAGTACTTC. It encodes CASSPRSGTGNHEQYF.

The table lists this clone with a few counts. The V and J genes are TRBV5-1 and TRBJ2-1, with a tentative D call TRBD2 (6 bases). V lost 2 bases and J 0 bases, leaving 12 bases between the germline ends. The CDR3 runs to 16 residues. Germline CDR1 SGHRS, CDR2 YFSETQ. CDR3 sequence reads: CASSLGGMSSYNEQFF. In DNA, the CDR3 is TGCGCCAGCAGCTTAGGCGGGATGAGCTCCTACAATGAGCAGTTCTTC. The full variable domain, rest sourced from reference TRBV5-1 and TRBJ2-1, is KAGVTQTPRYLIKTRGQQVTLSCSPISGHRSVSWYQQTPGQGLQFLFEYFSETQRNKGNFPGRFSGRQFSNSRSEMNVSTLELGDSALYLCASSLGGMSSYNEQFFGPGTRLTVL.

This clone was seen once. The rearrangement joins TRBV5-3 to TRBJ1-3, with D perhaps TRBD1 (6 bases). TRBV5-3 is given ORF status, its function remaining uncertain. Trimming shortened V by 7 bases and J by 3 bases, and 17 bases separated the two germline ends. The CDR3 covers 15 residues. Here the CDR3 DNA reads TGTGCCAGATCTGGGGGCGCTTTTTGTGGAAACACCATATATTTT. Encoded protein: CARSGGAFCGNTIYF.

The chain combines TRBV19 with TRBJ1-1; D might be TRBD1 (6 bases). The CDR3 spans 18 residues. Germline V gene lookup returns CDR1 LNHDA and CDR2 SQIVND (reference sequence). V shed 5 bases and J shed 3 bases, with 25 bases lying between them. The CDR3 DNA reads TGTGCCAGTAGTCCCTACCCAGGGGATGAAACCATGGACACTGAAGCTTTCTTT. Translated: CASSPYPGDETMDTEAFF.

The gene calls are TRBV7-2 and TRBJ2-5, with TRBD1 matching 8 bases. V shed 6 bases and J 4 bases; nucleotides not matched to a gene: 7. This CDR3 contains 14 residues. Germline V gene data show CDR1 as SGHTA and CDR2 as FQGNSA. CDR3 sequence (DNA): TGTGCCAGCAGAAGGACAGGGAAGGGAGAGACCCAGTACTTC. This sequence encodes CASRRTGKGETQYF.

Only a few counts were recorded for this clone. The rearrangement joins TRBV28 to TRBJ1-2; D uncertain. The CDR3 contains 15 residues. The V and J ends lost 5 bases and 3 bases respectively, with 16 bases between them. CDR1 and CDR2 (germline): MDHEN, SYDVKM. The CDR3, as DNA: TGTGCCAGCAGTCCTCCCCTGGGTCTAGACTATGGCTACACCTTC. Its protein product is CASSPPLGLDYGYTF.

The V gene is TRBV29-1, the J gene TRBJ2-1; TRBD2 matches 8 bases. J was trimmed by 5 bases and V by 6 bases; bases with no gene match: 9. The V gene's germline CDR1 is SQVTM and CDR2 ANQGSEA. This CDR3 is 14 amino acids long. The CDR3 protein is CSVDRTAGDNEQFF. The DNA of the CDR3 is TGCAGCGTCGACCGAACAGCGGGGGACAATGAGCAGTTCTTC.

This clone was detected a few times. V is TRBV4-3 and J is TRBJ1-2; D unclear. V was cut by 5 bases and J by 2 bases, with 9 bases left in between. Germline lookup yields CDR1 LGHNA and CDR2 YSLEER. The CDR3 has 13 residues. DNA for the CDR3: TGCGCCAGCAGCGCAGTTTCCAACTATGGCTACACCTTC. This gives the protein CASSAVSNYGYTF.

This clone was counted a few times. The V gene is TRBV27, the J gene TRBJ2-5; D possibly corresponds to TRBD2 (5 bases). The length of the CDR3 is 13 residues. With 2 bases removed from V and 1 base from J, the gap between germline ends came to 5 bases. In germline, CDR1 is MNHEY, CDR2 SMNVEV (reference sequence). CDR3 in DNA: TGTGCCAGCAGTTTAGGGAGCCAAGAGACCCAGTACTTC. This encodes CASSLGSQETQYF.

The rearrangement joins TRBV7-9 to TRBJ2-5, with D uncertain. Germline V gene lookup returns CDR1 SEHNR and CDR2 FQNEAQ (reference sequence). The CDR3 spans 14 residues. V dropped 5 bases and J dropped 2 bases, with 12 bases sitting between them. This CDR3 is CASSRAFKQETQYF. In DNA form, the CDR3 reads TGTGCCAGCAGCCGAGCCTTTAAACAAGAGACCCAGTACTTC.

V and J are TRBV18 and TRBJ1-2; D might be TRBD1 (5 bases). Trimming pared 3 bases from V and 3 bases from J, leaving 17 bases between. The germline CDR1 and CDR2 sequences are KGHSH and LQKENI. CDR3 length: 16 residues. CDR3 bases: TGTGCCAGCTCACCGACGTCGGAGGGGCGAGACTATGGCTACACCTTC. Translated, it gives CASSPTSEGRDYGYTF.

The chain combines TRBV11-1 with TRBJ2-7; 8 bases agree with TRBD1. The CDR3 sequence is 15 residues long. Germline V gene sequence: CDR1 SGHAT, CDR2 FQDESV (reference sequence). The junction had 7 bases not matched to a gene; V was cut back by 6 bases and J by 0 bases. The CDR3 sequence is CASRQDRGRSYEQYF. The CDR3 DNA reads as TGTGCCAGCAGGCAAGACAGGGGACGCTCCTACGAGCAGTACTTC. Together with reference TRBV11-1 and TRBJ2-7, the CDR3 gives the full variable domain: EAEVAQSPRYKITEKSQAVAFWCDPISGHATLYWYRQILGQGPELLVQFQDESVVDDSQLPKDRFSAERLKGVDSTLKIQPAELGDSAMYLCASRQDRGRSYEQYFGPGTRLTVT.

This clone was seen more than once but under ten times. The junction departs from the called germline gene at one end, perhaps through a read error. The V and J genes are TRBV7-7 and TRBJ2-3, with a tentative D call TRBD2 (8 bases). Looked up from germline, CDR1 is SSHAT and CDR2 is FNYEAQ (reference sequence). This CDR3 is built from 16 residues. Here the CDR3 DNA reads TGTGCTAGCAGCTTTGGACTAGCAGGGGGAACAGATACGCAGTATTTT. This sequence encodes CASSFGLAGGTDTQYF.

The chain recombines TRBV9 with TRBJ2-1, with 7 bases matching TRBD1. Per germline, CDR1 SGDLS and CDR2 YYNGEE. This CDR3 is 14 amino acids long. The V and J ends lost 4 bases and 6 bases, in that order; junction bases with no gene match: 7. The CDR3 protein is CASSLGDSLNEQFF. The CDR3 coding sequence is TGTGCCAGCAGCCTCGGGGACAGCCTCAATGAGCAGTTCTTC.

V and J are TRBV11-2 and TRBJ2-2; 7 bases line up with TRBD1. The CDR3 runs to 16 residues. Germline CDR1 SGHAT, CDR2 FQNNGV. J was trimmed by 1 base and V by 1 base; bases with no gene match: 3. The CDR3 nucleotides are TGTGCCAGCAGCTTAGGAGGGACAGTGAACACCGGGGAGCTGTTTTTT. The encoded protein is CASSLGGTVNTGELFF.

V and J are TRBV5-1 and TRBJ1-1; tentative D call: TRBD1 (5 bases). Trimming removed 4 bases at V and 1 base at J, with 11 bases between. The CDR3 totals 14 residues. CDR1 SGHRS and CDR2 YFSETQ come from the germline V gene. CDR3 sequence: CASSIGDSNTEAFF. Written as DNA, the CDR3 is TGCGCCAGCAGCATAGGGGACTCGAACACTGAAGCTTTCTTT. The full variable domain, completed using reference TRBV5-1 and TRBJ1-1, is KAGVTQTPRYLIKTRGQQVTLSCSPISGHRSVSWYQQTPGQGLQFLFEYFSETQRNKGNFPGRFSGRQFSNSRSEMNVSTLELGDSALYLCASSIGDSNTEAFFGQGTRLTVV.

To note about this clone: The junction departs from germline at one end; a sequencing error may be responsible. The chain has TRBV4-1 and TRBJ1-2, with D perhaps TRBD1 (6 bases). CDR1 MGHRA and CDR2 YSYEKL come from the germline V gene. CDR3 length equals 14 residues. This CDR3 reads CASSATGHKDPIGF. The CDR3 DNA reads TGCGCCAGCAGCGCAACGGGACACAAAGACCCTATTGGGTTC.

As regards this clone: The sample carries other DNA sequences with the same CDR3. J is TRBJ2-7 and V is TRBV15; possible D gene TRBD1, 6 bases. Germline V gene sequence: CDR1 LNHNV, CDR2 YYDKDF (reference sequence). The CDR3 has 19 residues. V gave up 3 bases and J gave up 2 bases, with 26 bases separating them. The CDR3: CATSSRTTPQGSIAYEQYF. In nucleotides, the CDR3 is TGTGCCACCAGCAGCCGCACCACCCCACAGGGTAGTATCGCCTACGAGCAGTACTTC.

The rearrangement uses TRBV29-1 and TRBJ1-1; 8 bases fit TRBD1. V trimming: 6 bases; J trimming: 4 bases; junction bases outside the gene matches: 4. This CDR3 has 12 amino acids. Germline lookup yields CDR1 SQVTM and CDR2 ANQGSEA. The CDR3 DNA reads TGCAGCGTGACAGGGGATAGCACTGAAGCTTTCTTT. It codes for CSVTGDSTEAFF. Complete variable domain (other parts from reference TRBV29-1 and TRBJ1-1): SAVISQKPSRDICQRGTSLTIQCQVDSQVTMMFWYRQQPGQSLTLIATANQGSEATYESGFVIDKFPISRPNLTFSTLTVSNMSPEDSSIYLCSVTGDSTEAFFGQGTRLTVV.

This sequence joins TRBV28 and TRBJ2-3; the D gene is possibly TRBD2 (6 bases). V was shortened by 8 bases and J by 6 bases, with 6 bases between the two germline ends. The V gene's germline CDR1 is MDHEN and CDR2 SYDVKM. The CDR3 spans 10 residues. As DNA, the CDR3 is TGTGCCAGCGGGAGGGATACGCAGTATTTT. This translates into CASGRDTQYF.

This clone has ten or more counts. The chain is built from TRBV6-1 and TRBJ1-3; D may be TRBD1 (6 bases). Between the trimmed V and J ends, which lost 4 bases and 0 bases, there was a span of 13 bases. Germline assignment: CDR1 MNHNS and CDR2 SASEGT. The CDR3 is 16 amino acids. CDR3 sequence reads: CASSVEQGYSGNTIYF. CDR3 sequence (DNA): TGTGCCAGCAGTGTGGAACAGGGCTACTCTGGAAACACCATATATTTT.

V usage is TRBV7-6 and J usage is TRBJ2-1; a weak D match, TRBD1 (7 bases). The CDR3 sequence is 15 residues long. Between the trimmed V and J ends, which lost 1 base and 8 bases, there was a span of 15 bases. Per the germline V gene, CDR1 is SGHVS and CDR2 is FNYEAQ. CDR3: CASSLVTGTSDEQFF. CDR3 nucleotide sequence: TGTGCCAGCAGCTTAGTGACAGGGACTTCTGATGAGCAGTTCTTC.

The chain is built from TRBV7-9 and TRBJ2-3; D is possibly TRBD1 (5 bases). The V gene's germline CDR1 is SEHNR and CDR2 FQNEAQ (reference sequence). The V gene lost 5 bases and the J gene lost 7 bases, with 16 bases spanning the gap. The CDR3 is made up of 14 amino acids. The CDR3: CASSPGVGPNTQYF. The CDR3 region has the DNA TGTGCCAGCAGCCCGGGCGTGGGGCCGAATACGCAGTATTTT.

The V and J genes are TRBV6-5 and TRBJ1-4; D is unclear. CDR1 is MNHEY, CDR2 SVGAGI, per germline. The CDR3 runs to 15 residues. Trimming removed 0 bases from V and 0 bases from J, with 5 bases in between. The CDR3 coding sequence is TGTGCCAGCAGTTACTCTTCTGCAACTAATGAAAAACTGTTTTTT. Translated: CASSYSSATNEKLFF.

The J gene is TRBJ2-1, the V gene TRBV28; D possibly corresponds to TRBD2 (5 bases). The length of the CDR3 is 15 residues. V lost 6 bases to trimming and J lost 0 bases, with 12 bases between them. Germline V gives CDR1 MDHEN, CDR2 SYDVKM. The DNA for the CDR3 is TGTGCCAGCAGCAATAGCGAGAGCTCCTACAATGAGCAGTTCTTC. As protein: CASSNSESSYNEQFF. Full variable domain (outside the CDR3, taken from reference TRBV28 and TRBJ2-1): DVKVTQSSRYLVKRTGEKVFLECVQDMDHENMFWYRQDPGLGLRLIYFSYDVKMKEKGDIPEGYSVSREKKERFSLILESASTNQTSMYLCASSNSESSYNEQFFGPGTRLTVL.

In this sample, this clone turned up once. The chain employs TRBV9 and TRBJ1-3; D remains ambiguous. The CDR3 contains 13 residues. In germline, CDR1 is SGDLS, CDR2 YYNGEE. The germline V and J ends were trimmed by 4 bases and 2 bases, with 7 bases remaining between them. For the CDR3, the DNA is TGTGCCAGCAGCCTCTACGCTGGAAACACCATATATTTT. The encoded protein is CASSLYAGNTIYF.

The genes are TRBV4-2 and TRBJ2-2; D call uncertain. The CDR3 consists of 16 residues. Trimming stripped 0 bases from V and 1 base from J, with 9 bases between. CDR1 is LGHNA and CDR2 is YNFKEQ in the germline V gene. CDR3 bases: TGTGCCAGCAGCCAAGATCGGCCAGGGAACACCGGGGAGCTGTTTTTT. This encodes CASSQDRPGNTGELFF.